These 12 T cell receptor beta chains share one sample of origin, sequenced in a study of T cell repertoires in cytomegalovirus infection. TCRdb processed the reads anew with MiXCR; each CDR3 protein has one entry. The repertoire holds approximately 100,000 distinct CDR3 sequences, with less than 25% as singletons. The sample was CD8+ T cells from PBMCs. The receptors stem from a human donor in good health (CMV status not recorded). Some clones in this sample may be carry-over from other donors' samples.

At least ten counts were recorded for this clonotype. The V gene is TRBV14, the J gene TRBJ1-2; unclear D gene. There are 14 residues in the CDR3. Germline CDR1 is SGHDN and CDR2 is FVKESK. V lost 0 bases and J lost 4, with 9 bases in between. DNA of the CDR3: TGTGCCAGCAGCCAAGAAGCGACGGTCTATGGCTACACCTTC. It codes for CASSQEATVYGYTF.

This clonotype was seen many times. The V gene is TRBV7-8, the J gene TRBJ2-3; either TRBD1 or TRBD2 may supply D (5 bases each). The CDR3 runs 15 residues. V lost 6 bases and J 2 bases, leaving 15 bases between the germline ends. The germline gives CDR1 SGHVS, CDR2 FQNEAQ. CDR3 nucleotides: TGTGCCAGCAGGCGATGGGACGGCACCACAGATACGCAGTATTTT. Its protein product is CASRRWDGTTDTQYF.

The sample holds a few counts of this clonotype. V gene TRBV6-2 or TRBV6-3 combines with J gene TRBJ2-1, with D maybe TRBD2 (6 bases). V was shortened by 0 bases and J by 9 bases, with 15 bases between the two germline ends. Germline-derived CDR1 and CDR2 are MNHEY and SVGEGT. The CDR3 covers 15 residues. The chain's CDR3 is CASSYSRTTLGEQFF. CDR3 sequence (DNA): TGTGCCAGCAGTTACTCCCGGACTACCCTGGGTGAGCAGTTCTTC.

The chain combines TRBV12-3 or TRBV12-4 with TRBJ2-1; 8 nucleotides line up with TRBD2. The CDR3 is 17 amino acids. The ends lost 4 bases at V and 6 bases at J; junction bases unmatched: 14. CDR3 amino acids: CASSSPPGGRFINEQFF. The DNA for the CDR3 is TGTGCCAGCAGTTCACCCCCGGGAGGGCGATTCATCAATGAGCAGTTCTTC.

Regarding this clonotype: The junction differs from germline at one of its ends, possibly a read error. V is TRBV4-1 and J is TRBJ2-7, with 7 nucleotides matching TRBD2. This CDR3 comprises 15 residues. CDR1 and CDR2 from the germline V gene are MGHRA and YSYEKL. The CDR3 DNA sequence: TGTGCCAGCAGCCAACCGGTAAGCGGGGCATACGAGCAGTACTTC. Amino acids: CASSQPVSGAYEQYF.

This clonotype appeared a few times. The chain links TRBV7-9 to TRBJ1-2; possibly TRBD1 for D (6 bases). Germline values: CDR1 SEHNR, CDR2 FQNEAQ (reference sequence). The CDR3 spans 12 residues. V was trimmed by 6 bases and J by 4 bases, leaving 9 bases between them. CDR3: CASSSDSYGYTF. CDR3 DNA sequence: TGTGCCAGCAGTTCGGACAGCTATGGCTACACCTTC.

This clonotype occurred once. The chain couples TRBV9 to TRBJ2-2; D gene unclear. CDR3 length equals 12 residues. V dropped 4 bases and J dropped 3 bases, with 4 bases sitting between them. Per the germline V gene, CDR1 is SGDLS and CDR2 is YYNGEE. Here the CDR3 reads CASSSYTGELFF. The CDR3 coding sequence is TGTGCCAGCAGCAGTTACACCGGGGAGCTGTTTTTT. Drawing the rest from reference TRBV9 and TRBJ2-2, the complete variable domain is DSGVTQTPKHLITATGQRVTLRCSPRSGDLSVYWYQQSLDQGLQFLIQYYNGEERAKGNILERFSAQQFPDLHSELNLSSLELGDSALYFCASSSYTGELFFGEGSRLTVL.

This clonotype was counted many times. This chain uses TRBV6-5 with TRBJ1-5; 7 positions match TRBD1. Trimming cost V 6 bases and J 0 bases; bases outside gene matches: 2. The CDR3 runs to 14 residues. CDR1 is MNHEY and CDR2 is SVGAGI in the germline V gene. CDR3 sequence (DNA): TGTGCCAGCAGGGGGACAGATAGCAATCAGCCCCAGCATTTT. Residues: CASRGTDSNQPQHF.

The V and J genes are TRBV30 and TRBJ2-7; D is perhaps TRBD1 or TRBD2 (6 bases each). Germline values: CDR1 GTSNPN, CDR2 SVGIG (reference sequence). The CDR3 is 13 amino acids. V was shortened by 3 bases and J by 2 bases, with 11 bases between the two germline ends. Here the CDR3 reads CAWSGGHPYEQYF. The CDR3 DNA reads as TGTGCCTGGAGCGGGGGACACCCCTACGAGCAGTACTTC.

This sequence joins TRBV7-9 and TRBJ2-1; 10 bases line up with TRBD2. This CDR3 has 15 amino acids. With 8 bases clipped from V and 6 bases from J, the junction kept 10 bases outside the gene matches. Germline CDR1 reads SEHNR; CDR2 reads FQNEAQ (reference sequence). The CDR3 region is CASSLMLAGVNEQFF. The CDR3, as DNA: TGTGCCAGCTCGTTAATGCTAGCGGGAGTCAATGAGCAGTTCTTC.

The rearrangement links TRBV9 to TRBJ1-2; 11 positions agree with TRBD1. There are 18 residues in the CDR3. Germline V gene sequence: CDR1 SGDLS, CDR2 YYNGEE. V trimming: 1 base; J trimming: 0 bases; junction bases outside the gene matches: 8. The CDR3 is CASSVNPGQGVSNYGYTF. In DNA, the CDR3 is TGTGCCAGCAGCGTAAACCCGGGACAGGGGGTTTCTAACTATGGCTACACCTTC. Supplemented by reference TRBV9 and TRBJ1-2, the full variable domain reads DSGVTQTPKHLITATGQRVTLRCSPRSGDLSVYWYQQSLDQGLQFLIQYYNGEERAKGNILERFSAQQFPDLHSELNLSSLELGDSALYFCASSVNPGQGVSNYGYTFGSGTRLTVV.

This clonotype was seen ten or more times. The chain has TRBV7-6 and TRBJ2-1; D gene unclear. The V end lost 8 bases, the J end lost 4 bases, and 15 bases lay between the germline ends. Germline V gene lookup returns CDR1 SGHVS and CDR2 FNYEAQ. The CDR3 length is 14 residues. In DNA, the CDR3 is TGTGCCAGCCGGTCGGACCCGAATTACAATGAGCAGTTCTTC. Translating gives CASRSDPNYNEQFF.